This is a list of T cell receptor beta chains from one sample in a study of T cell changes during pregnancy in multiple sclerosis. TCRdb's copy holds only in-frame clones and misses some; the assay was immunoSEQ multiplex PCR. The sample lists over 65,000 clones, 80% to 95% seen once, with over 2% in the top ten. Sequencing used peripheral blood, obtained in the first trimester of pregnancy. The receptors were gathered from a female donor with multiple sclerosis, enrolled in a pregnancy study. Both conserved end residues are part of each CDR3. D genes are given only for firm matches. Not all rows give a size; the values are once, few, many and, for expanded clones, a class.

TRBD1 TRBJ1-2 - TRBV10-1 CASSELNTGTGLSNYGYTF TGCGCCAGCAGTGAGCTTAACACCGGGACAGGCCTTTCGAACTATGGCTACACCTTC
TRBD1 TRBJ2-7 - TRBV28 CASSAGTGLTYEQYF TGTGCCAGCAGTGCCGGGACAGGGCTGACCTACGAGCAGTACTTC
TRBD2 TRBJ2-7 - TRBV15 CATSRVQRGAHEQYF TGTGCCACCAGCAGAGTTCAGCGGGGGGCTCACGAGCAGTACTTC
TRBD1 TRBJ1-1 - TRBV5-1 CASSLDPLGQGTTEAFF TGCGCCAGCAGCTTGGATCCCTTGGGACAGGGGACCACTGAAGCTTTCTTT
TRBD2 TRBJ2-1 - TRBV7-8 CASSPMTSGGNDEQFF TGTGCCAGCAGTCCTATGACTAGCGGGGGGAATGATGAGCAGTTCTTC
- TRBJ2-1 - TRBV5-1 CASSLESSQFF TGCGCCAGCAGCTTGGAGTCTAGCCAGTTCTTC
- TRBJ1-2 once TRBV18 CASSPWTARGDYGYTF TGTGCCAGCTCACCATGGACGGCCAGGGGTGACTATGGCTACACCTTC
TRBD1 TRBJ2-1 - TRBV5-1 CASSLGGVMNEQFF TGCGCCAGCAGCTTAGGGGGCGTGATGAATGAGCAGTTCTTC
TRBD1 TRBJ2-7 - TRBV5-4 CASSLAGTADYEQYF TGTGCCAGCAGCTTGGCCGGGACAGCTGACTACGAGCAGTACTTC
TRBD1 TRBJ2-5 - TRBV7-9 CASSPRDRGRQETQYF TGTGCCAGCAGCCCACGGGACAGGGGGCGTCAAGAGACCCAGTACTTC
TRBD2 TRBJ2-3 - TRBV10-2 CASSSSGGGSDTQYF TGCGCCAGCAGTTCTAGCGGGGGGGGTTCAGATACGCAGTATTTT
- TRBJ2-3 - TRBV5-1 CASSLETSTDTQYF TGCGCCAGCAGCTTGGAGACTAGCACAGATACGCAGTATTTT
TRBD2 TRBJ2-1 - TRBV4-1 CASSPFPTSASYNEQFF TGCGCCAGCAGCCCTTTCCCTACTAGCGCCTCCTACAATGAGCAGTTCTTC
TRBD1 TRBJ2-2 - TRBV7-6 CATRGTGRTGELFF TGTGCCACCCGAGGGACAGGGAGGACCGGGGAGCTGTTTTTT
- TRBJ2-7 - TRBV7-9 CASSLGTGATYEQYF TGTGCCAGCAGCTTAGGAACTGGGGCAACCTACGAGCAGTACTTC
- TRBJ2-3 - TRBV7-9 CASSSGGGTGDTQYF TGTGCCAGCAGCTCAGGCGGAGGTACCGGGGATACGCAGTATTTT